The TCR beta chain described here comes from a study of T cells in localized non-small cell lung cancer. The CDR3 runs 15 residues. With 0 bases removed from V and 7 bases from J, the gap between germline ends came to 14 bases. Germline V gene lookup returns CDR1 SGHRS and CDR2 YFSETQ. Generated by immunoSEQ multiplex PCR, the TCRdb table keeps only in-frame clones and is missing some. The repertoire has 20,000 or so clones, 85% to 90% of them found once; the top ten carry about 7%. Study observations and caveats: Longer overall survival was linked to higher blood T cell density.

Turning to this clone: What it binds is unknown.

The V call is TRBV5-1, the J call TRBJ2-1; D perhaps matches TRBD2 (6 bases). The TCR comes from a male donor older than 55 with stage I squamous cell lung carcinoma. The sequenced sample was peripheral blood, obtained before any cancer treatment. Here the CDR3 DNA reads TGCGCCAGCAGCTTGGACGGGGGTGTCTTTAATGAGCAGTTCTTC. This codes for CASSLDGGVFNEQFF. The full variable domain, in which reference TRBV5-1 and TRBJ2-1 provide the parts outside the CDR3, is KAGVTQTPRYLIKTRGQQVTLSCSPISGHRSVSWYQQTPGQGLQFLFEYFSETQRNKGNFPGRFSGRQFSNSRSEMNVSTLELGDSALYLCASSLDGGVFNEQFFGPGTRLTVL.